The 16 T cell receptor beta chains given below trace back to one sample, sequenced in a study of blood T cell repertoires in COVID-19 (dated by TCRdb to 2018 to 2021). Receptor libraries were prepared by the immunoSEQ multiplex PCR assay. This is the immuneACCESS table as TCRdb keeps it, with only in-frame sequences that have V and J called. A part of the clones is gone; compared with another copy, unresolved V genes explain less than half, and the rest is unexplained. The sample table records under 350,000 clones; roughly 88% of these occur just once. The ten largest make up 8% to 13% of the sample. Material for sequencing was peripheral blood. These receptors came from a woman between 65 and 79 years old with acute or convalescent COVID-19.

V gene TRBV5-1 combines with J gene TRBJ2-2, with 13 bases matching TRBD2. CDR1 is SGHRS, CDR2 YFSETQ, per germline. V shed 2 bases, J shed 7 bases, and the junction held 11 bases outside the gene matches. The CDR3 has 18 residues. The DNA of the CDR3 is TGCGCCAGCAGCTTTGGACTAGCGGGGGCCATCGGGGGCGGGGAGCTGTTTTTT. Translating gives CASSFGLAGAIGGGELFF.

The V and J genes are TRBV6-5 and TRBJ2-3; 9 bases map to TRBD2. The CDR3 covers 15 residues. V shed 6 bases, J shed 2 bases, and the junction held 6 bases outside the gene matches. CDR1 and CDR2 from the germline V gene are MNHEY and SVGAGI. Here the CDR3 DNA reads TGTGCCAGCAGGAGACTAGCGGATTACACAGATACGCAGTATTTT. Protein product: CASRRLADYTDTQYF.

In this sample, this clone turned up a few times. The chain couples TRBV19 to TRBJ2-7; 9 positions match TRBD2. Germline lookup yields CDR1 LNHDA and CDR2 SQIVND (reference sequence). This CDR3 is built from 15 residues. With 7 bases clipped from V and 1 base from J, the junction kept 8 bases outside the gene matches. The CDR3 sequence: CASKETAGGSYEQYF. The CDR3 nucleotides are TGTGCCAGTAAGGAGACGGCGGGGGGGTCCTACGAGCAGTACTTC.

The J gene is TRBJ2-5, the V gene TRBV18, with 8 bases matching TRBD2. The germline V gene has CDR1 KGHSH and CDR2 LQKENI. After removal of 3 bases from V and 5 bases from J, the junction contained 2 bases not matched to a gene. The CDR3 is 13 residues long. CDR3 sequence reads: CASSPGTRETQYF. The CDR3 region has the DNA TGTGCCAGCTCACCTGGGACTAGGGAGACCCAGTACTTC.

V usage is TRBV19 and J usage is TRBJ1-2; TRBD1 agrees at 8 bases. J lost 3 bases, V lost 6 bases, and 3 bases had no gene match. This CDR3 is built from 13 residues. Germline V gene sequence: CDR1 LNHDA, CDR2 SQIVND (reference sequence). DNA of the CDR3: TGTGCCAGTAGCCCGACAGGGGACTATGGCTACACCTTC. Its translation is CASSPTGDYGYTF.

The chain uses TRBV6-5 and TRBJ2-7; TRBD1 might be the D (5 bases). Trimming took 3 bases from V and 2 from J, leaving 11 bases between them. Germline CDR1 and CDR2: MNHEY and SVGAGI. The CDR3 sequence is 14 residues long. The CDR3 spells CASSYRQGPYEQYF. CDR3 sequence (DNA): TGTGCCAGCAGTTATCGGCAGGGTCCCTACGAGCAGTACTTC.

The rearrangement links TRBV2 to TRBJ2-7; TRBD1 matches 11 bases. The CDR3 covers 15 residues. The junction had 8 bases not matched to a gene; V was cut back by 7 bases and J by 3 bases. Germline CDR1 is SNHLY and CDR2 is FYNNEI. CDR3 DNA sequence: TGTGCCAGCAAGGTTTCCGGGACAGGGGGCTACGAGCAGTACTTC. Its translation: CASKVSGTGGYEQYF.

The chain is built from TRBV5-6 and TRBJ2-7; no reliable D call. This CDR3 is 13 amino acids long. Germline CDR1 and CDR2: SGHDT and YYEEEE. The V gene lost 0 bases and the J gene lost 1 base, with 5 bases spanning the gap. CDR3 coding DNA: TGTGCCAGCAGCTTGGGTAGATCCTACGAGCAGTACTTC. Protein sequence: CASSLGRSYEQYF.

The chain joins TRBV20-1 to TRBJ1-5; tentative D call: TRBD1 (5 bases). This CDR3 has 11 amino acids. Trimming pared 5 bases from V and 9 bases from J, leaving 11 bases between. CDR1 is DFQATT and CDR2 is SNEGSKA in the germline V gene (reference sequence). The CDR3 here is CSAPFRGPQHF. The CDR3, as DNA: TGCAGTGCTCCCTTTAGGGGGCCCCAGCATTTT.

The chain joins TRBV5-1 to TRBJ2-2; no definite D call. Per germline, CDR1 SGHRS and CDR2 YFSETQ. V lost 3 bases and J 7 bases, leaving 16 bases between the germline ends. This CDR3 has 15 amino acids. Here the CDR3 reads CASSSVSTGVGELFF. For the CDR3, the DNA is TGCGCCAGCAGCTCCGTCTCTACGGGTGTCGGGGAGCTGTTTTTT.

V and J are TRBV12-3 or TRBV12-4 and TRBJ1-4; 10 bases align to TRBD1. This CDR3 region has 13 residues. J lost 8 bases, V lost 6 bases, and 3 bases had no gene match. CDR3 in amino acids: CASSRDRGEKLFF. The CDR3 coding sequence is TGTGCCAGCAGCCGGGACAGGGGCGAAAAACTGTTTTTT.

This clone was found a few times. The CDR3 DNA sequence: TGTGCCAGCATGGTGGACAGGGATTTTAACTATGGCTACACCTTC. Translated, it gives CASMVDRDFNYGYTF. The rearrangement links TRBV6-5 to TRBJ1-2; 8 bases are shared with TRBD1. This CDR3 has 15 amino acids. J gave up 1 base and V 7 bases, and 8 bases lay outside the gene matches. The V gene's germline CDR1 is MNHEY and CDR2 SVGAGI.

The chain employs TRBV5-7 and TRBJ1-6, with a tentative D call TRBD1 (5 bases). TRBV5-7 is noted as an ORF with a role that remains uncertain. The CDR3 runs 14 residues. The V end lost 3 bases, the J end lost 9 bases, and 13 bases lay between the germline ends. In nucleotides, the CDR3 is TGTGCCAGCAGCTCCGGGACTGTAGGTTCACCCCTCCACTTT. The encoded protein is CASSSGTVGSPLHF.

This rearrangement joins TRBV11-2 to TRBJ1-1, with no clear D. V shed 5 bases and J shed 11 bases, with 6 bases lying between them. Germline CDR1 SGHAT, CDR2 FQNNGV. The CDR3 covers 9 residues. CDR3 region: CASSTRAFF. CDR3 DNA sequence: TGTGCCAGCAGCACGAGGGCTTTCTTT.

V usage is TRBV12-3 or TRBV12-4 and J usage is TRBJ2-3; perhaps TRBD1 as D (6 bases). The CDR3 totals 13 residues. V was pared by 6 bases and J by 6 bases, with 13 bases between. The DNA of the CDR3 is TGTGCCAGCAGAGTAGGGGGAAGGGATACGCAGTATTTT. This gives the protein CASRVGGRDTQYF.

This clone was detected once. The J gene is TRBJ1-6, the V gene TRBV5-4; no definite D call. The CDR3 has 14 amino acids. CDR1 is SGHNT, CDR2 YYREEE, per germline (reference sequence). V lost 0 bases and J lost 10, with 11 bases in between. CDR3 amino acids: CASSLGRRGSPLHF. For the CDR3, the DNA is TGTGCCAGCAGCTTGGGACGACGGGGATCACCCCTCCACTTT.